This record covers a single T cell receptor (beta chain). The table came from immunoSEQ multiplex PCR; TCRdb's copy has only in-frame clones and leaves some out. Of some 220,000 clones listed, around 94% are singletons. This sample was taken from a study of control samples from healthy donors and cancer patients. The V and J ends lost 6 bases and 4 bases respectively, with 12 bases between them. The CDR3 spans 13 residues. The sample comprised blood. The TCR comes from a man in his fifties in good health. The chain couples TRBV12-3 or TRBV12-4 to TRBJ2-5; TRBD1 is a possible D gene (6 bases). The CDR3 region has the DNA TGTGCCAGCAGGACTACAGGGAGAGAGACCCAGTACTTC. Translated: CASRTTGRETQYF.